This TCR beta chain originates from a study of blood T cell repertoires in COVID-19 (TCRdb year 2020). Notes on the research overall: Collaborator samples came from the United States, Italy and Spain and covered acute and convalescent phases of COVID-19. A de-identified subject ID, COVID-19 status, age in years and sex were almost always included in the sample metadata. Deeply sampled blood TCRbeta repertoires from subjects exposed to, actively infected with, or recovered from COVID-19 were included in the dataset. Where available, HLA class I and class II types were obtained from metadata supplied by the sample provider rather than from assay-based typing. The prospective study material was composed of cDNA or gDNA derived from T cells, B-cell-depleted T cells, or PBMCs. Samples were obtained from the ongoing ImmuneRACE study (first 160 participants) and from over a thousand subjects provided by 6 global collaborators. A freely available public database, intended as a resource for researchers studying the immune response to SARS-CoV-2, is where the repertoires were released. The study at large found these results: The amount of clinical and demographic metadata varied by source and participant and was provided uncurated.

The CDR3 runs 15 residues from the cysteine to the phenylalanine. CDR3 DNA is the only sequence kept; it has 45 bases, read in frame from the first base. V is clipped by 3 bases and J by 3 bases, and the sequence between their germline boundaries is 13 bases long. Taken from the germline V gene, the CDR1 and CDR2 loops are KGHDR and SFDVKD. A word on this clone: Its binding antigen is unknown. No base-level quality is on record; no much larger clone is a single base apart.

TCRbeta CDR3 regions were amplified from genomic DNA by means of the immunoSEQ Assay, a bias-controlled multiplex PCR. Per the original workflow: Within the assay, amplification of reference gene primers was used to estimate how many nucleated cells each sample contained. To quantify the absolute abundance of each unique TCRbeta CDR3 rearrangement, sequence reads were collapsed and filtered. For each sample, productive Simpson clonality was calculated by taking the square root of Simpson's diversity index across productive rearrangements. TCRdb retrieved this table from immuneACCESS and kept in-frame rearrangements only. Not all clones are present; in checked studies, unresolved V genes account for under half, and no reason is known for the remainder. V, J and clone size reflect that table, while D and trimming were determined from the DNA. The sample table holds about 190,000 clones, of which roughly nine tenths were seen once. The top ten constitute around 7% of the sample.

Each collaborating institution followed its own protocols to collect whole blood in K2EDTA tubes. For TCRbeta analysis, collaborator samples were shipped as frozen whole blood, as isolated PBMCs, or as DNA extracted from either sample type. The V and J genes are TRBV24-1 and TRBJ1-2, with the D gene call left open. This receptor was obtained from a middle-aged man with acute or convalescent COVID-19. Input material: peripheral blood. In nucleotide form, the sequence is TGTGCCACCAGTGATCCCTCCCAGGCCTACTATGGCTACACCTTC. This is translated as CATSDPSQAYYGYTF.